This T cell receptor beta chain was obtained from a study of graft-versus-host responses after intestinal transplantation. Study outcomes and limitations: Recipient marrow showed GvH clones, some seen first in ileum or blood. Association was observed between peak circulating GvH clone levels and early post-transplant HvG declines.

Germline lookup yields CDR1 SGHRS and CDR2 YFSETQ. The CDR3 spans 18 residues. Germline trimming cut 2 bases from V and 5 bases from J; bases unmatched to any gene: 9. TCRdb's table, derived via immunoSEQ multiplex PCR, lists solely in-frame clones and lacks some. The table shows tens of thousands of clones, with less than 95% occurring only once. This clone was detected only once. What it binds is not known. Source: PBMCs, taken around 320 days after intestinal transplant. The V and J genes are TRBV5-1 and TRBJ2-1; TRBD2 matches at 14 bases. The receptor's source is a human patient who received an intestinal transplant, so some T cells may come from the graft donor. CDR3 DNA sequence: TGCGCCAGCAGCTTTGTCCCGGGACTAGCGGGGGTCAACAATGAGCAGTTCTTC. This gives the protein CASSFVPGLAGVNNEQFF.